This T cell receptor (beta chain) originates from a study of OX40 agonist ivuxolimab in advanced cancers. For the study at large: Prior anti-PD-1, anti-PD-L1 or anti-CTLA-4 therapy was allowed; roughly 40% had some. General study points: On average, CD8+ T cells showed a greater number of expanded clones than CD4+. At 0.1 to 3.0 mg/kg and by week 6, clonal expansion occurred in CD4+ and CD8+ blood T cells.

The CDR3 is 14 amino acids. Germline values: CDR1 MNHEY, CDR2 SVGAGI. Trimming removed 2 bases at V and 5 bases at J, with 12 bases between. Clones were read by immunoSEQ multiplex PCR, and TCRdb kept only the in-frame ones, dropping some. The sample holds around 70,000 clones, about nine tenths seen once. As for this clone: The antigen remains unidentified.

The source was CD4+ or CD8+ T cells sorted from blood, collected in a trial of the OX40 agonist ivuxolimab. V usage is TRBV6-5 and J usage is TRBJ1-1; a weak D match, TRBD1 (5 bases). The TCR sequence derives from an adult with an advanced solid tumor such as melanoma, head and neck, liver or kidney cancer. CDR3 protein: CASSYDLKGTEAFF. As DNA, the CDR3 is TGTGCCAGCAGTTACGACCTCAAGGGGACTGAAGCTTTCTTT.